The sequence of this T cell receptor beta chain was determined in a study of T-cell reconstitution after alpha-beta-depleted transplantation in children. J gave up 0 bases and V 3 bases, and 15 bases lay outside the gene matches. Germline V CDR1 and CDR2: SGHTA, FQGNSA. The CDR3 has 19 amino acids. During its preparation, the TCRbeta library received unique molecular identifiers. One entry per CDR3 protein, called by TCRdb with MiXCR from the PCR reads. The table records roughly 610,000 distinct CDR3 sequences, over 9.5% of them present only once. This sample comprised PBMCs from the stem cell graft donor, obtained from the stem cell graft. The chain recombines TRBV7-2 with TRBJ2-7, with TRBD1 matching 9 bases. This receptor was taken from a human donor who donated a stem cell graft to a child with acute myeloid leukemia. CDR3 in amino acids: CASSFKSPSTGGYSYEQYF. CDR3 DNA sequence: TGTGCCAGCAGCTTTAAAAGCCCCTCTACAGGGGGCTACTCCTACGAGCAGTACTTC.